These T cell receptor beta chains were read from a single sample in a study of cytomegalovirus exposure and HLA in healthy donors. TCRdb's copy holds only in-frame clones and misses some; the assay was immunoSEQ multiplex PCR. The sample consists of roughly 120,000 clones, around 68% of them appearing once. The sample comprised PBMCs. Receptors originate from a woman between 40 and 50 years old in good health and CMV-seropositive. Both conserved end residues are part of each CDR3. The order of the fields is J gene, clone size, V gene, CDR3 length, D gene, CDR3 DNA, CDR3 protein. A D gene is named only where the DNA matches it firmly. The listing skips clone size in some rows; elsewhere it reads once, few, many or a size class.

j_call: TRBJ1-2
clone_size: -
v_call: TRBV7-2
cdr3_length: 14
d_call: -
cdr3_nt: TGTGCCAGCAGTCTCAGACAGAGCCTCTATGGCTACACCTTC
cdr3_aa: CASSLRQSLYGYTF

j_call: TRBJ2-5
clone_size: -
v_call: TRBV15
cdr3_length: 13
d_call: -
cdr3_nt: TGTGCCACCAGCAGAGATCCGGGAGAGACCCAGTACTTC
cdr3_aa: CATSRDPGETQYF

j_call: TRBJ1-5
clone_size: few
v_call: TRBV19
cdr3_length: 14
d_call: -
cdr3_nt: TGTGCCAGTAGTTATTTGGGCAGCAATCAGCCCCAGCATTTT
cdr3_aa: CASSYLGSNQPQHF

j_call: TRBJ2-5
clone_size: -
v_call: TRBV5-1
cdr3_length: 13
d_call: -
cdr3_nt: TGCGCCAGCAGCTTGGGACAACCGGAGACCCAGTACTTC
cdr3_aa: CASSLGQPETQYF

j_call: TRBJ1-5
clone_size: -
v_call: TRBV5-6
cdr3_length: 16
d_call: TRBD1
cdr3_nt: TGTGCCAGCAGCTTGGGGGGACAGGGGGACAATCAGCCCCAGCATTTT
cdr3_aa: CASSLGGQGDNQPQHF

j_call: TRBJ2-7
clone_size: once
v_call: TRBV4-3
cdr3_length: 16
d_call: -
cdr3_nt: TGCGCCAGCAGCCAAGAAGGGACTCGGCCCTACTACGAGCAGTACTTC
cdr3_aa: CASSQEGTRPYYEQYF

j_call: TRBJ2-5
clone_size: -
v_call: TRBV19
cdr3_length: 14
d_call: -
cdr3_nt: TGTGCCAGTAGCCAGCTAGATGTCCAAGAGACCCAGTACTTC
cdr3_aa: CASSQLDVQETQYF

j_call: TRBJ2-1
clone_size: -
v_call: TRBV7-8
cdr3_length: 14
d_call: TRBD2
cdr3_nt: TGTGCCAGCAGCTTAGGACTAGCGGGGGGGAGCACGTTCTTC
cdr3_aa: CASSLGLAGGSTFF

j_call: TRBJ1-5
clone_size: -
v_call: TRBV19
cdr3_length: 15
d_call: -
cdr3_nt: TGTGCCAGTACTATGGACCTTGCTTTACAGGGGCCCCAGCATTTT
cdr3_aa: CASTMDLALQGPQHF

j_call: TRBJ2-1
clone_size: few
v_call: TRBV19
cdr3_length: 16
d_call: TRBD2
cdr3_nt: TGTGCCAGTAGTCGGACTAGCGGGGGCTCCTACAATGAGCAGTTCTTC
cdr3_aa: CASSRTSGGSYNEQFF

j_call: TRBJ2-5
clone_size: -
v_call: TRBV7-2
cdr3_length: 12
d_call: -
cdr3_nt: TGTGCCAGCAGCCCCGTCCTTGAGACCCAGTACTTC
cdr3_aa: CASSPVLETQYF

j_call: TRBJ1-4
clone_size: -
v_call: TRBV5-1
cdr3_length: 15
d_call: TRBD1
cdr3_nt: TGCGCCAGCAGCACAGGGGCGGTAGATAATGAAAAACTGTTTTTT
cdr3_aa: CASSTGAVDNEKLFF

j_call: TRBJ2-1
clone_size: -
v_call: TRBV27
cdr3_length: 14
d_call: TRBD2
cdr3_nt: TGTGCCAGCAGTACTAGCGGGAGGGGGGATGAGCAGTTCTTC
cdr3_aa: CASSTSGRGDEQFF

j_call: TRBJ2-1
clone_size: -
v_call: TRBV4-1
cdr3_length: 16
d_call: TRBD2
cdr3_nt: TGCGCCAGCAGCCCGCTAGCGGGGGGGCTCTACAATGAGCAGTTCTTC
cdr3_aa: CASSPLAGGLYNEQFF

j_call: TRBJ1-1
clone_size: once
v_call: TRBV9
cdr3_length: 14
d_call: TRBD1
cdr3_nt: TGTGCCAGCAGCGTCGAGGGGGCAGTAAGTGAAGCTTTCTTT
cdr3_aa: CASSVEGAVSEAFF

j_call: TRBJ1-3
clone_size: -
v_call: TRBV27
cdr3_length: 15
d_call: -
cdr3_nt: TGTGCCAGCAGTTTATCCCCCAACTCTGGAAACACCATATATTTT
cdr3_aa: CASSLSPNSGNTIYF

j_call: TRBJ2-1
clone_size: -
v_call: TRBV5-6
cdr3_length: 19
d_call: -
cdr3_nt: TGTGCCAGCAGCTCTGCCCAGGGTCGATGGGGGCTAACGAAGAATGAGCAGTTCTTC
cdr3_aa: CASSSAQGRWGLTKNEQFF

j_call: TRBJ2-3
clone_size: -
v_call: TRBV30
cdr3_length: 14
d_call: TRBD1
cdr3_nt: TGTGCCTGGAGCACAGGGGTTAGCACAGATACGCAGTATTTT
cdr3_aa: CAWSTGVSTDTQYF

j_call: TRBJ2-7
clone_size: -
v_call: TRBV10-1
cdr3_length: 16
d_call: TRBD1
cdr3_nt: TGCGCCAGCAGTGGTCCGGGACAGGGGCCTCCCTACGAGCAGTACTTC
cdr3_aa: CASSGPGQGPPYEQYF

j_call: TRBJ2-2
clone_size: -
v_call: TRBV7-3
cdr3_length: 18
d_call: TRBD1
cdr3_nt: TGTGCCAGCTCCCCGGGACAGGGATTAATCTCGAACACCGGGGAGCTGTTTTTT
cdr3_aa: CASSPGQGLISNTGELFF

j_call: TRBJ2-1
clone_size: few
v_call: TRBV5-6
cdr3_length: 17
d_call: -
cdr3_nt: TGTGCCAGCAGCTTGGGAAGTAGCTCCTACTCCTACAATGAGCAGTTCTTC
cdr3_aa: CASSLGSSSYSYNEQFF

j_call: TRBJ2-2
clone_size: -
v_call: TRBV7-2
cdr3_length: 16
d_call: -
cdr3_nt: TGTGCCAGCAGCTTATGGGACGGGGGGCGGACCGGGGAGCTGTTTTTT
cdr3_aa: CASSLWDGGRTGELFF

j_call: TRBJ1-2
clone_size: -
v_call: TRBV9
cdr3_length: 15
d_call: TRBD1
cdr3_nt: TGTGCCAGCAGCGGGACAGGGGAAACTAACTATGGCTACACCTTC
cdr3_aa: CASSGTGETNYGYTF

j_call: TRBJ1-1
clone_size: -
v_call: TRBV2
cdr3_length: 11
d_call: -
cdr3_nt: TGTGCCAGCAGCGCGACAGTTGAAGCTTTCTTT
cdr3_aa: CASSATVEAFF

j_call: TRBJ1-5
clone_size: -
v_call: TRBV12-5
cdr3_length: 15
d_call: -
cdr3_nt: TGTGCTAGTGCCCTATCGGGGGTGGCAAATCAGCCCCAGCATTTT
cdr3_aa: CASALSGVANQPQHF

j_call: TRBJ2-3
clone_size: -
v_call: TRBV28
cdr3_length: 11
d_call: -
cdr3_nt: TGTGCCAGCAGTTTAGGCCATACGCAGTATTTT
cdr3_aa: CASSLGHTQYF

j_call: TRBJ2-2
clone_size: once
v_call: TRBV2
cdr3_length: 15
d_call: -
cdr3_nt: TGTGCCAGCAGGGGGGACACCACGAACACCGGGGAGCTGTTTTTT
cdr3_aa: CASRGDTTNTGELFF

j_call: TRBJ1-1
clone_size: -
v_call: TRBV27
cdr3_length: 15
d_call: TRBD1
cdr3_nt: TGTGCCAGCAGTTTCTCCAGGGGGCTATACACTGAAGCTTTCTTT
cdr3_aa: CASSFSRGLYTEAFF

j_call: TRBJ2-6
clone_size: -
v_call: TRBV9
cdr3_length: 15
d_call: -
cdr3_nt: TGTGCCAGCAGCTTGCAGGGATCTGGGGCCAACGTCCTGACTTTC
cdr3_aa: CASSLQGSGANVLTF

j_call: TRBJ1-1
clone_size: once
v_call: TRBV5-1
cdr3_length: 14
d_call: -
cdr3_nt: TGCGCCAGCAGTTCAGGGGTCCCGAACACTGAAGCTTTCTTT
cdr3_aa: CASSSGVPNTEAFF

j_call: TRBJ2-5
clone_size: -
v_call: TRBV9
cdr3_length: 14
d_call: -
cdr3_nt: TGTGCCAGCAGCGTAGCAGGGGCGAAAGAGACCCAGTACTTC
cdr3_aa: CASSVAGAKETQYF

j_call: TRBJ1-3
clone_size: -
v_call: TRBV2
cdr3_length: 15
d_call: TRBD1
cdr3_nt: TGTGCCAGCAGTGAGGACAGGGGGCTAGGAAACACCATATATTTT
cdr3_aa: CASSEDRGLGNTIYF

j_call: TRBJ2-2
clone_size: -
v_call: TRBV11-3
cdr3_length: 15
d_call: -
cdr3_nt: TGTGCCAGCAGCTTAAGAGCGTTGGGCACCGGGGAGCTGTTTTTT
cdr3_aa: CASSLRALGTGELFF

j_call: TRBJ1-6
clone_size: -
v_call: TRBV9
cdr3_length: 15
d_call: TRBD1
cdr3_nt: TGTGCCAGCAGCGTAGACGGGACAGGAATTTCACCCCTCCACTTT
cdr3_aa: CASSVDGTGISPLHF

j_call: TRBJ1-2
clone_size: -
v_call: TRBV5-1
cdr3_length: 16
d_call: -
cdr3_nt: TGCGCCAGCAGCTTGGCGACAGGAGGTCCTAACTATGGCTACACCTTC
cdr3_aa: CASSLATGGPNYGYTF

j_call: TRBJ2-7
clone_size: -
v_call: TRBV19
cdr3_length: 14
d_call: TRBD2
cdr3_nt: TGTGCCAGTAGTATCCAGCGGGAGTTCAACGAGCAGTACTTC
cdr3_aa: CASSIQREFNEQYF

j_call: TRBJ2-1
clone_size: once
v_call: TRBV5-1
cdr3_length: 15
d_call: TRBD2
cdr3_nt: TGCGCCAGCAGCTTGACTAGCGGGGGCGGCAATGAGCAGTTCTTC
cdr3_aa: CASSLTSGGGNEQFF

j_call: TRBJ2-1
clone_size: -
v_call: TRBV5-1
cdr3_length: 14
d_call: TRBD2
cdr3_nt: TGCGCCAGCAGCTTGTTAGCGGGGGGGAATGAGCAGTTCTTC
cdr3_aa: CASSLLAGGNEQFF

j_call: TRBJ2-1
clone_size: -
v_call: TRBV4-1
cdr3_length: 13
d_call: -
cdr3_nt: TGCGCCAGCAGCCAGTTGAGTGACAATGAGCAGTTCTTC
cdr3_aa: CASSQLSDNEQFF

j_call: TRBJ1-1
clone_size: -
v_call: TRBV7-9
cdr3_length: 15
d_call: -
cdr3_nt: TGTTCCAGCAGCTTTGACAGCAGGGGTGCCACTGAAGCTTTCTTT
cdr3_aa: CSSSFDSRGATEAFF

j_call: TRBJ2-5
clone_size: -
v_call: TRBV7-2
cdr3_length: 18
d_call: TRBD2
cdr3_nt: TGTGCCAGCAGCCTAGGGACTAGCGGGGGGGGGATTCAAGAGACCCAGTACTTC
cdr3_aa: CASSLGTSGGGIQETQYF

j_call: TRBJ2-1
clone_size: -
v_call: TRBV19
cdr3_length: 16
d_call: TRBD2
cdr3_nt: TGTGCCAGTAGTATGGTGAGTAGCGGGAGCTACAATGAGCAGTTCTTC
cdr3_aa: CASSMVSSGSYNEQFF

j_call: TRBJ2-3
clone_size: -
v_call: TRBV19
cdr3_length: 14
d_call: TRBD2
cdr3_nt: TGTGCCAGTAGGCTGAGCGGGGGTACAGATACGCAGTATTTT
cdr3_aa: CASRLSGGTDTQYF

j_call: TRBJ1-3
clone_size: -
v_call: TRBV30
cdr3_length: 13
d_call: -
cdr3_nt: TGTGCCTGGAGTAGGAGCTCTGGAAACACCATATATTTT
cdr3_aa: CAWSRSSGNTIYF

j_call: TRBJ2-7
clone_size: -
v_call: TRBV27
cdr3_length: 12
d_call: -
cdr3_nt: TGTGCCAGCAGTAAGGGGGCCTACGAGCAGTACTTC
cdr3_aa: CASSKGAYEQYF

j_call: TRBJ1-2
clone_size: -
v_call: TRBV29-1
cdr3_length: 11
d_call: -
cdr3_nt: TGCAGCGTTGAAGGGACAAATGGCTACACCTTC
cdr3_aa: CSVEGTNGYTF